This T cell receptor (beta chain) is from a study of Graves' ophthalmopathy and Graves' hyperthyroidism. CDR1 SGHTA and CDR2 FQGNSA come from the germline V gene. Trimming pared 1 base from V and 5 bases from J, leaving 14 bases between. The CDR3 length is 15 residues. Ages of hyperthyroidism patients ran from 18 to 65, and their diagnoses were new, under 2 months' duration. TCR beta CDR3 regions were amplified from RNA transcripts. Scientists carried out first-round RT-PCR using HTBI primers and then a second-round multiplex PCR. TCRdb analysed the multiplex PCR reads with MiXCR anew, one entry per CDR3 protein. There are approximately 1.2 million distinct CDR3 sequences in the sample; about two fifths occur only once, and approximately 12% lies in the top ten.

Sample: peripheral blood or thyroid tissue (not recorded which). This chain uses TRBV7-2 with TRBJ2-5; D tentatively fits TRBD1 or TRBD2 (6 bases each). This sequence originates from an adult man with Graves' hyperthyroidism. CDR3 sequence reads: CASSLDGGPWETQYF. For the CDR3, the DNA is TGTGCCAGCAGCTTAGATGGGGGGCCGTGGGAGACCCAGTACTTC. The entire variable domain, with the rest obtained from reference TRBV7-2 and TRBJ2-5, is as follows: GAGVSQSPSNKVTEKGKDVELRCDPISGHTALYWYRQSLGQGLEFLIYFQGNSAPDKSGLPSDRFSAERTGGSVSTLTIQRTQQEDSAVYLCASSLDGGPWETQYFGPGTRLLVL.